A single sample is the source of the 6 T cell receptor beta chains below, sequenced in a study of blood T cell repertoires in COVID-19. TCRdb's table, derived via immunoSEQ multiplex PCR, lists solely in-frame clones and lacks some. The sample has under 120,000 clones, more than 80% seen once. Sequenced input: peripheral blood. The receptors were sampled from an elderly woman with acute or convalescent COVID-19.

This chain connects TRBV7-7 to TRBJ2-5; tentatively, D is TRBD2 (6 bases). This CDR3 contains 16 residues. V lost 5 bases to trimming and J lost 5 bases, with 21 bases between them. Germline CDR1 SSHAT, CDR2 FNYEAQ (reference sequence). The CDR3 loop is CASSPGPRGSQETQYF. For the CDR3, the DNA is TGTGCCAGCAGCCCCGGGCCCCGGGGGTCTCAGGAGACCCAGTACTTC.

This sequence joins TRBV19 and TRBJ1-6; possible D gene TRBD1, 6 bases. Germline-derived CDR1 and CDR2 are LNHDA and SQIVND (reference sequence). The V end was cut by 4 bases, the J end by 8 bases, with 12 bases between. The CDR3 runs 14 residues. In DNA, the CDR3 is TGTGCCAGTAGTACCAGGGGAACGGATTCACCCCTCCACTTT. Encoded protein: CASSTRGTDSPLHF. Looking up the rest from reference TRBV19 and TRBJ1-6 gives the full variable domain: DGGITQSPKYLFRKEGQNVTLSCEQNLNHDAMYWYRQDPGQGLRLIYYSQIVNDFQKGDIAEGYSVSREKKESFPLTVTSAQKNPTAFYLCASSTRGTDSPLHFGNGTRLTVT.

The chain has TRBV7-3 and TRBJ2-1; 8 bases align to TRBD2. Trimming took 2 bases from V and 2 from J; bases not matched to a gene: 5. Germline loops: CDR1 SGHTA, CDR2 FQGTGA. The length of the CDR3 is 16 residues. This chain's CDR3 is CASSLWASGPYNEQFF. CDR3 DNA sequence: TGTGCCAGCAGCTTATGGGCTAGCGGGCCCTACAATGAGCAGTTCTTC.

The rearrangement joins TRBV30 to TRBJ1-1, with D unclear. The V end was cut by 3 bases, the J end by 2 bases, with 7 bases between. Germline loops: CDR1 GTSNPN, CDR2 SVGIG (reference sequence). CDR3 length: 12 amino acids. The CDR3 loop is CAWSRINTEAFF. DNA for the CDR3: TGTGCCTGGAGCAGAATAAACACTGAAGCTTTCTTT.

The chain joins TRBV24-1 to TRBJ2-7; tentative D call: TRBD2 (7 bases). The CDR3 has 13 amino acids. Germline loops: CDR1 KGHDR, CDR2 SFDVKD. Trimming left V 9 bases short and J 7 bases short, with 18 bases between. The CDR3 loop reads CATSVGGAKEQYF. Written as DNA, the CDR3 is TGTGCCACCTCCGTAGGGGGGGCGAAGGAGCAGTACTTC.

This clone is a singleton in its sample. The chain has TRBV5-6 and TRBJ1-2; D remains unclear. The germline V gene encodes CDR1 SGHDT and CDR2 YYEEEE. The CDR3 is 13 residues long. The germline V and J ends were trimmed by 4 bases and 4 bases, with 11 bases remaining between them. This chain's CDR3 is CASSPPTGYGYTF. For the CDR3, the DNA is TGTGCCAGCAGCCCCCCGACTGGCTATGGCTACACCTTC.